The sequence of this T cell receptor (beta chain) was determined in a study of shared T cell receptors in the human thymus. Clones were sequenced by immunoSEQ multiplex PCR, and TCRdb holds only the in-frame ones, with some missing. The sample yields 700,000 or so clones, roughly 85% seen once. These same data were also listed under a study on human thymus T cells. That paper states: During corrective heart surgery, resections were taken, and the thymus tissue came from them.

The sequence was obtained from a girl under three years old with a congenital heart defect. The material sequenced was thymocytes.

DNA of the CDR3: TGCGCCAGCAGCCAGGACAAGAACACTGAAGCTTTCTTT. Translated, it gives CASSQDKNTEAFF. The genes are TRBV4-3 and TRBJ1-1; possibly TRBD1 for D (5 bases). This CDR3 is built from 13 residues. Trimming left V 3 bases short and J 1 base short, with 6 bases between. CDR1 is LGHNA and CDR2 is YSLEER in the germline V gene.